The rows below give T cell receptor beta chains drawn from one sample of a study of CD8 T cells in ankylosing spondylitis. From the 5' RACE reads, TCRdb called clonotypes with MiXCR, one entry per CDR3 protein. The sample lists 500,000 or so distinct CDR3 sequences; 5.3% were seen once. The sequenced material came from blood, either unsorted or a sorted T cell fraction (not recorded which). The origin of the receptors is a male donor with ankylosing spondylitis. Each CDR3 is given with its conserved first and last residue. Fields, in order: V gene, D gene, clone size, J gene, CDR3 protein, CDR3 DNA. The D gene is left open where the match is weak. Where a row states a size, it is once, few, many or the class of an expanded clone; other rows omit it.

v_gene: TRBV20-1; d_gene: .; abundance: many; j_gene: TRBJ2-1; CDR3aa: CSARASWDSYNEQFF; CDR3nt: TGCAGTGCTAGAGCCTCGTGGGACTCCTACAATGAGCAGTTCTTC
v_gene: TRBV24-1; d_gene: .; abundance: many; j_gene: TRBJ1-5; CDR3aa: CATSDLMEGGASYQPQHF; CDR3nt: TGTGCCACCAGTGATTTAATGGAGGGTGGGGCGTCATATCAGCCCCAGCATTTT
v_gene: TRBV7-2; d_gene: .; abundance: .; j_gene: TRBJ2-7; CDR3aa: CASRNQGQSEQYF; CDR3nt: TGTGCCAGCAGAAACCAAGGACAGTCCGAGCAGTACTTC
v_gene: TRBV20-1; d_gene: TRBD2; abundance: many; j_gene: TRBJ2-7; CDR3aa: CSASGRLAVYEQYF; CDR3nt: TGCAGTGCTTCGGGCAGGCTAGCGGTATACGAGCAGTACTTC
v_gene: TRBV27; d_gene: .; abundance: many; j_gene: TRBJ1-6; CDR3aa: CATRSGGSYNSPLHF; CDR3nt: TGTGCCACCCGGTCGGGAGGGTCCTATAATTCACCCCTCCACTTT
v_gene: TRBV29-1; d_gene: .; abundance: few; j_gene: TRBJ2-1; CDR3aa: CSVDSWGRSYNEQFF; CDR3nt: TGCAGCGTTGATAGCTGGGGTAGGTCCTACAATGAGCAGTTCTTC
v_gene: TRBV10-2; d_gene: TRBD1; abundance: many; j_gene: TRBJ2-3; CDR3aa: CASAAGTGLADTQYF; CDR3nt: TGCGCCAGCGCAGCCGGGACAGGGCTAGCAGATACGCAGTATTTT
v_gene: TRBV7-2; d_gene: TRBD1; abundance: many; j_gene: TRBJ1-6; CDR3aa: CASSRQGASSYNSPLHF; CDR3nt: TGTGCCAGCAGCCGACAGGGCGCCAGCTCCTATAATTCACCCCTCCACTTT
v_gene: TRBV12-3/TRBV12-4; d_gene: .; abundance: many; j_gene: TRBJ1-1; CDR3aa: CASSPSGAENTEAFF; CDR3nt: TGTGCCAGCAGCCCCTCAGGGGCAGAGAACACTGAAGCTTTCTTT
v_gene: TRBV20-1; d_gene: TRBD1; abundance: many; j_gene: TRBJ1-2; CDR3aa: CSARDWTGGSYGYTF; CDR3nt: TGCAGTGCTAGAGATTGGACAGGGGGGAGCTATGGCTACACCTTC
v_gene: TRBV6-6; d_gene: .; abundance: many; j_gene: TRBJ2-3; CDR3aa: CASSQTSFQYF; CDR3nt: TGTGCCAGCAGTCAGACTAGTTTTCAGTATTTT
v_gene: TRBV10-3; d_gene: .; abundance: many; j_gene: TRBJ1-1; CDR3aa: CAISEQGSPEAFF; CDR3nt: TGTGCCATCAGTGAGCAGGGGTCCCCTGAAGCTTTCTTT
v_gene: TRBV5-1; d_gene: .; abundance: many; j_gene: TRBJ2-1; CDR3aa: CASSLGQGGEQFF; CDR3nt: TGCGCCAGCAGCTTGGGGCAGGGAGGCGAGCAGTTCTTC
v_gene: TRBV6-1; d_gene: TRBD2; abundance: few; j_gene: TRBJ2-7; CDR3aa: CASSVSGTSPTGQYF; CDR3nt: TGTGCCAGCAGTGTCTCCGGGACTAGCCCTACGGGGCAGTACTTC
v_gene: TRBV7-9; d_gene: .; abundance: many; j_gene: TRBJ2-5; CDR3aa: CASSLTLRGETQYF; CDR3nt: TGTGCCAGCAGCTTAACGTTGAGGGGAGAGACCCAGTACTTC
v_gene: TRBV6-2/TRBV6-3; d_gene: .; abundance: many; j_gene: TRBJ2-1; CDR3aa: CASSYLQSTLSYNEQFF; CDR3nt: TGTGCCAGCAGTTACCTTCAGTCGACACTCTCCTACAATGAGCAGTTCTTC
v_gene: TRBV6-5; d_gene: .; abundance: many; j_gene: TRBJ1-3; CDR3aa: CASSLGHHSSGNTIYF; CDR3nt: TGTGCCAGCAGTTTGGGACACCACAGCTCTGGAAACACCATATATTTT
v_gene: TRBV28; d_gene: TRBD1; abundance: many; j_gene: TRBJ2-7; CDR3aa: CASSFLGQGIHEQYF; CDR3nt: TGTGCCAGCAGTTTCTTGGGACAGGGTATCCACGAGCAGTACTTC
v_gene: TRBV20-1; d_gene: TRBD2; abundance: many; j_gene: TRBJ2-7; CDR3aa: CSAFPGGRGSYEQYF; CDR3nt: TGCAGCGCGTTCCCGGGGGGACGTGGTTCCTACGAGCAGTACTTC
v_gene: TRBV6-5; d_gene: .; abundance: many; j_gene: TRBJ1-3; CDR3aa: CASSSYSFSGNTIYF; CDR3nt: TGTGCCAGCAGTTCATACTCGTTCTCTGGAAACACCATATATTTT
v_gene: TRBV9; d_gene: TRBD1; abundance: many; j_gene: TRBJ2-7; CDR3aa: CASSAGTGTSYEQYF; CDR3nt: TGTGCCAGCAGCGCCGGGACAGGAACCTCCTACGAGCAGTACTTC
v_gene: TRBV30; d_gene: .; abundance: many; j_gene: TRBJ1-1; CDR3aa: CAWKARWTEAFF; CDR3nt: TGTGCCTGGAAAGCAAGATGGACTGAAGCTTTCTTT
v_gene: TRBV5-6; d_gene: .; abundance: many; j_gene: TRBJ1-2; CDR3aa: CASSPPPTDTYGYTF; CDR3nt: TGTGCCAGCAGCCCTCCCCCGACAGACACCTATGGCTACACCTTC
v_gene: TRBV6-5; d_gene: .; abundance: many; j_gene: TRBJ1-5; CDR3aa: CASSYSGQGDQPQHF; CDR3nt: TGTGCCAGCAGTTACTCGGGGCAGGGAGACCAGCCCCAGCATTTT
v_gene: TRBV9; d_gene: .; abundance: many; j_gene: TRBJ1-2; CDR3aa: CASSVEGNYGYTF; CDR3nt: TGTGCCAGCAGCGTTGAAGGGAACTATGGCTACACCTTC
v_gene: TRBV29-1; d_gene: TRBD1; abundance: many; j_gene: TRBJ2-4; CDR3aa: CSVEDLPGQGQNIQYF; CDR3nt: TGCAGCGTTGAAGATCTGCCGGGACAGGGCCAAAACATTCAGTACTTC
v_gene: TRBV28; d_gene: .; abundance: many; j_gene: TRBJ2-2; CDR3aa: CASSPNMSGELFF; CDR3nt: TGTGCCAGCAGTCCCAATATGAGCGGGGAGCTGTTTTTT
v_gene: TRBV4-2; d_gene: .; abundance: many; j_gene: TRBJ1-1; CDR3aa: CASSQAATGPLAFF; CDR3nt: TGTGCCAGCAGCCAAGCGGCGACGGGACCGTTGGCCTTCTTT
v_gene: TRBV27; d_gene: .; abundance: many; j_gene: TRBJ1-1; CDR3aa: CASRQGLGNTEAFF; CDR3nt: TGTGCCAGCAGGCAGGGTTTGGGGAACACTGAAGCTTTCTTT
v_gene: TRBV5-1; d_gene: TRBD1; abundance: many; j_gene: TRBJ2-5; CDR3aa: CASSLEGQQETQYF; CDR3nt: TGCGCCAGCAGCTTGGAGGGACAGCAAGAGACCCAGTACTTC
v_gene: TRBV19; d_gene: .; abundance: .; j_gene: TRBJ2-1; CDR3aa: CASSIDYQSNEQFF; CDR3nt: TGTGCCAGTAGTATAGATTACCAATCGAATGAGCAGTTCTTC
v_gene: TRBV7-2; d_gene: .; abundance: many; j_gene: TRBJ1-4; CDR3aa: CASSLARSFSNNEKLFF; CDR3nt: TGTGCCAGCAGCTTAGCGCGCAGTTTTTCCAACAATGAAAAACTGTTTTTT
v_gene: TRBV7-6; d_gene: TRBD2; abundance: many; j_gene: TRBJ2-1; CDR3aa: CASSLGRGLADSNEQFF; CDR3nt: TGTGCCAGCAGCTTAGGAAGAGGACTAGCGGACTCAAATGAGCAGTTCTTC
v_gene: TRBV27; d_gene: .; abundance: many; j_gene: TRBJ2-4; CDR3aa: CASADRDSRRGIQYF; CDR3nt: TGTGCCAGCGCCGACCGGGACTCCCGAAGGGGCATTCAGTACTTC
v_gene: TRBV29-1; d_gene: .; abundance: many; j_gene: TRBJ1-3; CDR3aa: CSVRDGGNTIYF; CDR3nt: TGCAGCGTCCGGGACGGTGGAAACACCATATATTTT
v_gene: TRBV10-2; d_gene: .; abundance: few; j_gene: TRBJ2-4; CDR3aa: CASSYDQPKNIQYF; CDR3nt: TGCGCCAGCAGTTACGACCAACCCAAAAACATTCAGTACTTC
v_gene: TRBV5-1; d_gene: .; abundance: many; j_gene: TRBJ1-3; CDR3aa: CASSLLESSGNTIYF; CDR3nt: TGCGCCAGCAGCTTGCTGGAGTCCTCTGGAAACACCATATATTTT
v_gene: TRBV7-8; d_gene: .; abundance: many; j_gene: TRBJ1-2; CDR3aa: CASTSTGNYGYTF; CDR3nt: TGTGCCAGCACCTCCACAGGAAACTATGGCTACACCTTC
v_gene: TRBV4-3; d_gene: TRBD1; abundance: many; j_gene: TRBJ1-4; CDR3aa: CASSLTATGPNEKLFF; CDR3nt: TGCGCCAGCAGCCTCACCGCGACAGGGCCCAATGAAAAACTGTTTTTT
v_gene: TRBV5-5; d_gene: TRBD1; abundance: many; j_gene: TRBJ2-5; CDR3aa: CASSFLLGQGFGETQYF; CDR3nt: TGTGCCAGCAGCTTTTTACTCGGACAGGGGTTCGGAGAGACCCAGTACTTC
v_gene: TRBV7-8; d_gene: .; abundance: many; j_gene: TRBJ2-3; CDR3aa: CASSFLLGESSTDTQYF; CDR3nt: TGTGCCAGCAGCTTCCTCTTAGGGGAGTCTAGCACAGATACGCAGTATTTT
v_gene: TRBV19; d_gene: .; abundance: .; j_gene: TRBJ1-1; CDR3aa: CASTPPGRAAEAFF; CDR3nt: TGTGCCAGTACTCCCCCCGGCAGGGCGGCTGAAGCTTTCTTT
v_gene: TRBV4-3; d_gene: .; abundance: many; j_gene: TRBJ2-2; CDR3aa: CASSRGSGGTGELFF; CDR3nt: TGCGCCAGCAGCCGCGGGTCCGGGGGCACCGGGGAGCTGTTTTTT
v_gene: TRBV5-1; d_gene: TRBD1; abundance: many; j_gene: TRBJ1-2; CDR3aa: CASSRTGAGGYTF; CDR3nt: TGCGCCAGCAGCCGGACAGGGGCCGGTGGCTACACCTTC